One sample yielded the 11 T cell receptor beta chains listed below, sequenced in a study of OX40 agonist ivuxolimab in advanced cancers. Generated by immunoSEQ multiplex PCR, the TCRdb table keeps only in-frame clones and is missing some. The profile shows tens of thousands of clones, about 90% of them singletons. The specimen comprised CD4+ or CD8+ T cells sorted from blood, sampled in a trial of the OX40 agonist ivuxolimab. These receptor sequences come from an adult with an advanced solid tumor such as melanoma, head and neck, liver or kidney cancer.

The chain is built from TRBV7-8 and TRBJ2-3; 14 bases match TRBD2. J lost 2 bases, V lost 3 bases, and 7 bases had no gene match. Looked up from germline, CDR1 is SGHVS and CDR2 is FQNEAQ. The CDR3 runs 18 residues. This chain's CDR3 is CASSFSGTSGGPTDTQYF. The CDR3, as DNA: TGTGCCAGCAGCTTCTCCGGGACTAGCGGGGGACCCACAGATACGCAGTATTTT. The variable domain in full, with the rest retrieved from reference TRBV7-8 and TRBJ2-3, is GAGVSQSPRYKVAKRGQDVALRCDPISGHVSLFWYQQALGQGPEFLTYFQNEAQLDKSGLPSDRFFAERPEGSVSTLKIQRTQQEDSAVYLCASSFSGTSGGPTDTQYFGPGTRLTVL.

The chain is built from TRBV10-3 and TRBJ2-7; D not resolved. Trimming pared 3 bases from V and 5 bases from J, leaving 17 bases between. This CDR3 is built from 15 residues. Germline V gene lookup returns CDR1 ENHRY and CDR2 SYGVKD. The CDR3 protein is CAISEYETVRDEQYF. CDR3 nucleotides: TGTGCCATCAGTGAATATGAAACAGTGCGCGACGAGCAGTACTTC.

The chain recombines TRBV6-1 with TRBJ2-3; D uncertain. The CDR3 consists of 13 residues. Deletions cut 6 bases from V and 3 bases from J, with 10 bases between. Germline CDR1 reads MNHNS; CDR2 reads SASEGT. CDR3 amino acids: CASSSAETDTQYF. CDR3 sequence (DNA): TGTGCCAGCAGCTCAGCTGAAACAGATACGCAGTATTTT.

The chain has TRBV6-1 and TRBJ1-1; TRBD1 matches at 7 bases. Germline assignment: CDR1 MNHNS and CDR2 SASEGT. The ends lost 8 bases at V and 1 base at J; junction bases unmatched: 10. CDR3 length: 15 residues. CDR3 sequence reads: CASYAGDSKNTEAFF. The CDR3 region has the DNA TGTGCCAGCTACGCCGGGGACAGCAAGAACACTGAAGCTTTCTTT.

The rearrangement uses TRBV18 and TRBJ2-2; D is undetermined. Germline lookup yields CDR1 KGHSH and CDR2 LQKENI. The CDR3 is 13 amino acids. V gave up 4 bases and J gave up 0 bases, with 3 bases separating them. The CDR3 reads CASSLANTGELFF. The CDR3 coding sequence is TGTGCCAGCTCACTAGCGAACACCGGGGAGCTGTTTTTT.

CDR3 region: CASRPGTGVEQYF. CDR3 nucleotide sequence: TGTGCCAGCAGGCCCGGGACAGGGGTCGAGCAGTACTTC. This sequence joins TRBV7-3 and TRBJ2-7; TRBD1 matches at 10 bases. CDR1 is SGHTA and CDR2 is FQGTGA in the germline V gene. This CDR3 is 13 amino acids long. V lost 6 bases and J lost 6; bases outside the gene matches: 5. Complete variable domain (other parts from reference TRBV7-3 and TRBJ2-7): GAGVSQTPSNKVTEKGKYVELRCDPISGHTALYWYRQSLGQGPEFLIYFQGTGAADDSGLPNDRFFAVRPEGSVSTLKIQRTERGDSAVYLCASRPGTGVEQYFGPGTRLTVT.

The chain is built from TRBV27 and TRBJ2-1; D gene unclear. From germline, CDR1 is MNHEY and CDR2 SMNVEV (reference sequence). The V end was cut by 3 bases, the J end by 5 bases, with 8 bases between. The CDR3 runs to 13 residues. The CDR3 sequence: CASSFGRNNEQFF. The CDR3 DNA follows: TGTGCCAGCAGTTTTGGTAGAAACAATGAGCAGTTCTTC.

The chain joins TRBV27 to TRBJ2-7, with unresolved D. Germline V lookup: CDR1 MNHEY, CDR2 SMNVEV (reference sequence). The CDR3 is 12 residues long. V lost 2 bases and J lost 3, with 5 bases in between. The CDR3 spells CASSLNSYEQYF. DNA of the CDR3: TGTGCCAGCAGTTTAAATAGCTACGAGCAGTACTTC.

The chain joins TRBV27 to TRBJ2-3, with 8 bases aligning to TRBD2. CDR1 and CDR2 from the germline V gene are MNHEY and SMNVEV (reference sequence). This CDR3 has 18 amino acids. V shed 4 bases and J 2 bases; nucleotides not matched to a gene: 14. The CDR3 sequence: CASSSTSIAGSHTDTQYF. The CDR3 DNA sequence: TGTGCCAGCAGTTCCACCTCCATAGCGGGATCTCACACAGATACGCAGTATTTT.

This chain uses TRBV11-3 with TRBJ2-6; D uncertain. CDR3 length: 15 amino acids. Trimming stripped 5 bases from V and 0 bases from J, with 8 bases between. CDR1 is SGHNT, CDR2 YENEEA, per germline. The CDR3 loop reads CASSVHGSGANVLTF. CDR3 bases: TGTGCCAGCAGCGTTCACGGCTCTGGGGCCAACGTCCTGACTTTC.

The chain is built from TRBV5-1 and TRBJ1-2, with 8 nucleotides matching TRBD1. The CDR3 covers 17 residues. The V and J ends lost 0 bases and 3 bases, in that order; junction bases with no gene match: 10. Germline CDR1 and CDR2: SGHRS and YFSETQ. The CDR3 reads CASSLEQGALRDYGYTF. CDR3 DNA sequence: TGCGCCAGCAGCTTGGAGCAGGGGGCGTTGAGGGACTATGGCTACACCTTC.